The entry that follows covers one TCR beta chain sequence. There is no known antigen for this receptor. Base qualities are missing; no much larger clone stands one base away. The data belong to a study of cytomegalovirus exposure and HLA in healthy donors (dated by TCRdb to between 2016 and 2019). For the wider study: According to an earlier analysis of 587 of the donors, roughly 180 million T cells yielded roughly 110 million unique TCR beta sequences and 276 Gb of sequence data. About 310 gigabases of sequencing data and 78 million or so unique TCR sequences were included in an early release covering around 650 HLA-typed donors. Among the roughly 430 genotyped donors, around 81% belonged to the genetic ancestry cluster associated with self-reported Caucasian donors. The study aimed to test whether cataloging public T cell receptors could reveal signatures of past pathogen exposure. The T cell repertoires of about 700 subjects were profiled by immunosequencing and related to cytomegalovirus serostatus. A separate validation cohort of 100 to 150 different subjects was used in addition to the approximately 640-subject first cohort. To predict cytomegalovirus infection status, the study brought together high-throughput TCR immunosequencing, statistical association of individual TCRs with disease status, and machine learning. A later analysis re-analyzed previously published TCR beta repertoires from approximately 670 donors and added high-resolution HLA genotyping to study TCR occurrence patterns. Rather than drawing on any new phenotypic data, the later analysis identified candidate immune exposures from TCR beta sequences and the way those sequences occurred across donors. To decide whether each TCR beta V gene segment behaved as functional or pseudogenic, an earlier analysis of 587 of the donors relied on high-throughput TCR beta sequencing. Donor age, sex, ethnicity and CMV serostatus were collected together with the repertoire data. A later genetic analysis took genome-wide SNP genotypes for about 55% of the roughly 670 donors and used that subset as a discovery cohort. Every discovery cohort repertoire had been produced on one sequencing platform. HLA typing included class I and class II loci at four-digit resolution. Typing coverage differed by locus: A, B, C, DRB1 and DQB1 were typed in about 620-640 donors, DQA1 in about 510, DPA1 in 600 to 610, and DPB1 in around 440. Roughly 5 DR-DQ haplotypes were handled as single units for association and clustering, since linkage in the cohort was strong. Among 398 genotyped donors of the cohort, an average of approximately 240,000 unique TCR beta nucleotide sequences were sequenced per donor, 15% to 20% of them non-productive. Study-wide conclusions, independent of this receptor: In a later genetic analysis, a missense DCLRE1C variant was associated with V-gene and J-gene trimming of TCR beta chains, and the association was replicated in an independent cohort. The only immune exposure information available for the cohort was CMV serostatus. When HLA alleles, especially DR and DQ, strongly co-occurred, TCR associations were difficult to assign to individual alleles. Because counts were too low, more than 15 rarely observed V segments, including chromosome 9 orphons, were excluded from the earlier analysis of 587 of the donors. A later analysis found that most CMV-associated TCR beta chains appeared HLA-restricted, with HLA associations seemingly driven largely by CMV exposure. A further reported finding was that TCR beta sequences accurately predicted the HLA-A and HLA-B alleles for most subjects in the first cohort. A later genetic analysis reported fewer N-insertions in productive TCRs among donors in an Asian-associated ancestry cluster than the roughly 650-donor mean. Across donors, most TCR sequences were observed very rarely, whereas some public TCRs were present in many individuals. According to a later analysis, TCR association rates differed among HLA loci, with DRB1 alleles showing the most associated TCRs and HLA-C alleles showing the fewest. The study listed 150 to 200 TCR beta chains as associated with cytomegalovirus. Broadly in line with IMGT annotations, most TCR beta V segments showed up in productive rearrangements about 87% or about 30% of the time in an earlier analysis of several hundred of the donors. It was suggested by the authors that the approach could potentially be generalized to other disease states and immunological phenotypes. A few of the identified cytomegalovirus-associated TCR beta chains were confirmed in vitro to be specific for cytomegalovirus antigens. The classifier was reported to diagnose cytomegalovirus status with high specificity and sensitivity in both the original cohort and the validation cohort. In a later analysis, HLA-associated TCR beta chains showed more clonal expansion and lower generation probabilities than non-associated chains that were equally common. Some IMGT-functional V segments, including TRBV6-2 and TRBV6-3, could not be told apart with the 87-base-pair reads, so those segments were excluded. Correlated functional status among segregating V segments might reflect linkage disequilibrium, but an unknown experimental factor could not be ruled out. According to a later analysis, parvovirus B19, influenza, CMV and Epstein-Barr virus appeared linked to several top co-occurrence clusters. At a false discovery rate of 0.05, a later analysis linked some 18,000 TCR beta sequences to specific HLA alleles. Sequencing depth was assumed to be roughly uniform across donors in the presence/absence analyses, though that assumption may not hold. Because some donors lacked HLA typing at each locus, the association tests relied only on the typed subset. The cohort was sequenced for TCR beta chains only, and without alpha or paired-chain data the features that could be detected were limited. A cluster of highly shared sequence variants was judged likely to represent a technical artifact of the sequencing pipeline.

The library was obtained by the immunoSEQ multiplex PCR assay. A mixture of 60 forward primers for TCR Vbeta segments and 13 reverse primers for TCR Jbeta segments was used in the multiplex PCR. A multiplex PCR assay on genomic DNA amplified the CDR3 region of rearranged TCR beta genes. The amplified TCR beta libraries were sequenced on the Illumina HiSeq System as 87-base-pair reads. The published analysis was carried out like this. A later analysis counted about 80 million unique TCR beta chains across the 550 to 800 repertoires, and approximately 11 million of these chains were shared by at least two donors. Raw reads were error-corrected and collapsed into unique sequences with a nearest-neighbor algorithm that merged closely related sequences to remove PCR and sequencing errors. Alignment of CDR3 sequences to IMGT reference sequences was used to assign V, D and J gene segments. For a sequence to be retained, a match of at least six nucleotides was required to both a V gene segment and a J gene segment. A rearrangement counted as productive if the CDR3 had no stop codons and remained in frame with V and J, and every other rearrangement counted as non-productive. CDR3 was defined by IMGT convention, running from the second conserved V-encoded cysteine to the conserved J-encoded phenylalanine. In an earlier analysis of approximately 500 of the donors, sequences lacking an unambiguous match to a single V gene segment were excluded. In an earlier analysis of about 590 of the donors, a V segment was called functional when productive rearrangements were above 56.7%, and segregating when the standard deviation between donors exceeded 5%. A statistical classification framework was built to diagnose cytomegalovirus status from the catalog of TCR beta chain sequences. V and J gene assignment, in a later analysis, came from comparing TCR nucleotide sequences with IMGT/GENE-DB human TR gene sequences. A later analysis assigned CDR3 sequences and most-parsimonious VDJ recombination scenarios with the TCRdist pipeline. A later analysis defined each TCR beta chain by its CDR3 amino acid sequence plus V-gene family, and excluded reads lacking a unique V-gene family. As a way to deal with suspected cross-contamination and a sequencing artifact, a later analysis dropped 500 to 700 nucleotide sequences that were highly shared and had low generation probability. For each public chain, a later analysis derived a clonal expansion index from normalized ranks of inferred template counts within each repertoire. A later analysis computed generation probabilities with a VDJ recombination model fitted to out-of-frame rearrangements, and checked the results against IGoR. In a later analysis, TCR-TCR, TCR-HLA and TCR-CMV co-occurrence was scored with hypergeometric tests, and a repertoire-size bias correction was applied to TCR pairs. In a later analysis, false discovery rates were estimated by permuting HLA or CMV assignments 20 times. In a later analysis, co-occurring TCRs were grouped using DBSCAN, with TCRdist sequence similarity added in when clustering inside HLA-allele-positive subsets. Co-occurrence clustering excluded repertoires with fewer than 30,000 or more than 120,000 public chains, plus five with anomalous nucleotide sharing. Held by TCRdb, this immuneACCESS table contains in-frame sequences only and omits some clones. Under half of the omission traces to an unresolved V gene where checked; the cause of the rest is unknown. V, J and clone size derive from that table, while D and trimming were established from the DNA sequence. The sample has some 170,000 clones on record, 60% to 80% of them singletons. The ten top clones hold around 1.4% of the sample.

In total, approximately 700 healthy bone marrow donors made up the cohort. At the time of sampling, all cohort members were nominally healthy, though unrecorded immune exposures were likely present. The donor tested CMV seronegative, placing the donor among the 350 or so seronegative members of the cohort. A peripheral blood sample was collected from each donor, and TCR beta sequencing was performed on peripheral blood mononuclear cells. The Qiagen DNeasy Blood Extraction Kit was used to extract genomic DNA from the blood cell samples. V lost 5 bases and J lost 5 bases; the stretch between them is 11 bases long. CDR1 and CDR2 are read off the germline V gene (reference sequence) as GTSNPN and SVGIG. The CDR3 numbers 12 residues from cysteine through phenylalanine. Of the read, only the CDR3 DNA is kept; its 36 bases are in frame from base 1.

The sequenced sample consisted of PBMCs. The TCR sequence derives from a man between 60 and 75 years old in good health and CMV-seronegative. The chain couples TRBV30 to TRBJ2-3; the D gene is perhaps TRBD2, from 5 matching bases. The DNA sequence is TGTGCCTGGTCTAGCCAAAAAGATACGCAGTATTTT. This is translated as CAWSSQKDTQYF.